Many counts were recorded for the clone carrying this TCR beta chain. No antigen is known for it. The source of the sample is a study of early T cells in non-severe SARS-CoV-2 infection. Study background: Sequencing used unsorted whole-blood bulk RNA, so chains lack pairing.

The library protocol tagged individual cDNA molecules with unique molecular identifiers. One entry per CDR3 protein, called by TCRdb with MiXCR from the 5' RACE reads. Of tens of thousands of distinct CDR3 sequences listed, 4.5% to 7% are singletons. General study findings and limits: VDJdb-based matching was biased toward anti-spike CD8 responses and missed private and CD4 specificities.

The length of the CDR3 is 10 residues. Germline V gene data show CDR1 as MNHNY and CDR2 as SVGAGI (reference sequence). Trimming took 10 bases from V and 7 from J, leaving 10 bases between them. The TCR sequence derives from an adult who was a healthcare worker with PCR-confirmed SARS-CoV-2 infection or an uninfected control (not recorded which). The J gene is TRBJ1-2, the V gene TRBV6-6, with unresolved D. Specimen: whole blood. The CDR3 here is CATASLGYTF. The CDR3 nucleotides read TGTGCCACCGCCTCGCTTGGCTACACCTTC.